Shown below are 21 T cell receptor beta chains from a single sample sequenced in a study of T-cell memory formation after mild COVID-19 (dated by TCRdb to 2020 to 2023). The library was prepared using 5' RACE. This sample was sequenced with an Illumina NovaSeq 6000. The raw public data were reprocessed by TCRdb itself: fastp quality trimming at Q25, MiXCR clonotype calling, in-frame beta chains only. Under each unique CDR3 protein, matching rows form one entry showing the most common genes and DNA. In all, the sample holds roughly 50,000 distinct CDR3 sequences, and around 9.5% of those were seen once. The ten most abundant clones make up 1.2% of the sample. The sequenced sample was PBMCs or a T cell subset sorted from them (not recorded which). Every receptor here comes from a man aged 18 to 30 who had mild COVID-19 (a few samples of this study predate the infection). The sample titles of this study are shuffled in the database, so cell type and time point are left out; the donor was told from shared clones.

This clonotype was counted between two and nine times. One end of the junction is discordant with germline, which a read error may explain. This CDR3 is CASSEPWEPSIF. As DNA, the CDR3 is TGTGCCAGCAGTGAACCTTGGGAGCCGAGTATCTTT. This chain links TRBV25-1 with TRBJ1-1; D gene uncertain. Germline values: CDR1 MGHDK, CDR2 SYGVNS. The CDR3 is 12 amino acids.

The chain is built from TRBV9 and TRBJ2-6; D not certain. Germline V gene sequence: CDR1 SGDLS, CDR2 YYNGEE. The CDR3 loop spans 17 amino acids. V lost 3 bases and J 0 bases, leaving 13 bases between the germline ends. Here the CDR3 DNA reads TGTGCCAGCAGCGGATCACCTTGGATCTCTGGGGCCAACGTCCTGACTTTC. Translating gives CASSGSPWISGANVLTF.

This clonotype has only a few counts. CDR3 nucleotide sequence: TGTGCCAGCAGCTCCGGACAGAATAATCAGCCCCAGCATTTT. Its translation: CASSSGQNNQPQHF. The chain carries TRBV5-6 and TRBJ1-5; weak D call: TRBD1 (6 bases). Per the germline V gene, CDR1 is SGHDT and CDR2 is YYEEEE. The CDR3 spans 14 residues. V was pared by 3 bases and J by 4 bases, with 11 bases between.

This clonotype was seen only a few times. The chain combines TRBV6-5 with TRBJ1-1, with D possibly being TRBD1 (6 bases). V was trimmed by 4 bases and J by 4 bases, leaving 10 bases between them. Per the germline V gene, CDR1 is MNHEY and CDR2 is SVGAGI. This CDR3 has 13 amino acids. The CDR3, as DNA: TGTGCCAGCAGTTTGGACAGCTCCACTGAAGCTTTCTTT. It specifies CASSLDSSTEAFF.

In its sample, this clonotype was seen a few times. The J gene is TRBJ2-7, the V gene TRBV6-5, with D possibly TRBD1 on 6 matching bases. The germline CDR1 and CDR2 sequences are MNHEY and SVGAGI. Trimming pared 3 bases from V and 3 bases from J, leaving 12 bases between. This CDR3 is 14 amino acids long. CDR3 coding DNA: TGTGCCAGCAGTTATCACAGGGAAGTCTACGAGCAGTACTTC. Translated, it gives CASSYHREVYEQYF.

V gene TRBV18 combines with J gene TRBJ1-1, with D unresolved. Trimming pared 3 bases from V and 6 bases from J, leaving 14 bases between. This CDR3 comprises 14 residues. Germline V lookup: CDR1 KGHSH, CDR2 LQKENI. The CDR3 bases are TGTGCCAGCTCACCCCTTGACCTGGGCGCTGAAGCTTTCTTT. Translated: CASSPLDLGAEAFF.

This clonotype occurred many times. The chain links TRBV5-1 to TRBJ2-3, with 7 bases aligning to TRBD1. V gave up 3 bases and J gave up 2 bases; unmatched junction bases: 6. Germline CDR1 and CDR2: SGHRS and YFSETQ. The CDR3 totals 15 residues. The CDR3 region is CASSSRGWATDTQYF. CDR3 nucleotides: TGCGCCAGCAGCTCCAGGGGGTGGGCCACAGATACGCAGTATTTT.

This chain joins TRBV20-1 and TRBJ2-3; TRBD2 might be the D (6 bases). CDR3 size: 14 residues. V dropped 7 bases and J dropped 0 bases, with 14 bases sitting between them. Germline V gives CDR1 DFQATT, CDR2 SNEGSKA (reference sequence). In nucleotides, the CDR3 is TGCAGTGGAATTAGCGGCACTAGCACAGATACGCAGTATTTT. Its translation is CSGISGTSTDTQYF.

This clonotype was seen many times. The chain recombines TRBV7-2 with TRBJ2-1, with 8 bases fitting TRBD2. V lost 6 bases, J lost 2 bases, and 6 bases stayed unmatched. The germline gives CDR1 SGHTA, CDR2 FQGNSA. This CDR3 comprises 15 residues. The CDR3 DNA reads TGTGCCAGCAGTATAAGCGGGGGAACCTACAATGAGCAGTTCTTC. Translation: CASSISGGTYNEQFF. Full variable domain (outside the CDR3, taken from reference TRBV7-2 and TRBJ2-1): GAGVSQSPSNKVTEKGKDVELRCDPISGHTALYWYRQSLGQGLEFLIYFQGNSAPDKSGLPSDRFSAERTGGSVSTLTIQRTQQEDSAVYLCASSISGGTYNEQFFGPGTRLTVL.

This clonotype was counted between two and nine times. The J gene is TRBJ1-3, the V gene TRBV5-1; D is perhaps TRBD1 (6 bases). V lost 4 bases and J lost 8, with 16 bases in between. CDR1 is SGHRS and CDR2 is YFSETQ in the germline V gene. There are 14 residues in the CDR3. The DNA for the CDR3 is TGCGCCAGCAGCAGGGGGGGCCAGCAAGACACCATATATTTT. Residues: CASSRGGQQDTIYF.

This clonotype appeared a few times. The V and J genes are TRBV5-5 and TRBJ2-5, with D unclear. Trimming pared 0 bases from V and 3 bases from J, leaving 12 bases between. The CDR3 has 15 amino acids. Germline lookup yields CDR1 SGHKS and CDR2 YYEKEE (reference sequence). This CDR3 is CASSLGFGWKETQYF. The CDR3 DNA reads as TGTGCCAGCAGCTTGGGGTTTGGGTGGAAAGAGACCCAGTACTTC. Filled out from reference TRBV5-5 and TRBJ2-5, the complete variable domain reads DAGVTQSPTHLIKTRGQQVTLRCSPISGHKSVSWYQQVLGQGPQFIFQYYEKEERGRGNFPDRFSARQFPNYSSELNVNALLLGDSALYLCASSLGFGWKETQYFGPGTRLLVL.

The chain is built from TRBV4-3 and TRBJ1-2; 9 bases match TRBD1. Trimming at V came to 0 bases and at J to 5 bases, leaving 4 bases not matched to a gene. The CDR3 consists of 15 residues. In germline, CDR1 is LGHNA, CDR2 YSLEER. The CDR3 DNA follows: TGCGCCAGCAGCCAAGAGAGACAGGGGGGATATGGCTACACCTTC. This gives the protein CASSQERQGGYGYTF.

The chain carries TRBV4-2 and TRBJ2-5; TRBD2 aligns across 10 bases. CDR1 is LGHNA, CDR2 YNFKEQ, per germline. The junction had 10 bases not matched to a gene; V was cut back by 4 bases and J by 5 bases. The CDR3 extends over 16 amino acids. CDR3 region: CASSRPPGLANETQYF. The CDR3 nucleotides are TGTGCCAGCAGCCGCCCCCCGGGACTAGCGAACGAGACCCAGTACTTC.

The V and J genes are TRBV5-1 and TRBJ2-5; 7 nucleotides align to TRBD1. This CDR3 is 13 amino acids long. Germline CDR1 SGHRS, CDR2 YFSETQ. V was pared by 5 bases and J by 4 bases, with 5 bases of the junction left unmatched. The CDR3 bases are TGCGCCAGCAGGGAAGGGGGCGGAGAGACCCAGTACTTC. This encodes CASREGGGETQYF.

This clonotype was found many times. The chain recombines TRBV7-2 with TRBJ2-2; 7 bases line up with TRBD1. The CDR3 is 14 residues long. The V gene's germline CDR1 is SGHTA and CDR2 FQGNSA. With V trimmed by 4 bases and J by 4 bases, 3 bases remained unmatched. The CDR3 protein is CASSYRGGTGELFF. CDR3 DNA: TGTGCCAGCAGCTACAGGGGTGGCACCGGGGAGCTGTTTTTT. Full variable domain (rest looked up from reference TRBV7-2 and TRBJ2-2): GAGVSQSPSNKVTEKGKDVELRCDPISGHTALYWYRQSLGQGLEFLIYFQGNSAPDKSGLPSDRFSAERTGGSVSTLTIQRTQQEDSAVYLCASSYRGGTGELFFGEGSRLTVL.

This clonotype came up a few times. V is TRBV21-1 and J is TRBJ2-7; no DNA check was done on the table's D call, TRBD1. TRBV21-1 is described as a pseudogene. The CDR3 runs to 16 residues. CDR3 loop: CASSKWERGGPYEQYV. In DNA form, the CDR3 reads TGTGCCAGCAGCAAATGGGAAAGGGGAGGACCCTACGAGCAGTACGTC.

This clonotype came up a few times. This chain joins TRBV5-1 and TRBJ2-6; D is undetermined. V lost 0 bases to trimming and J lost 0 bases, with 4 bases between them. This CDR3 region has 15 residues. Germline CDR1 reads SGHRS; CDR2 reads YFSETQ. The CDR3 sequence is CASSLGVSGANVLTF. In DNA, the CDR3 is TGCGCCAGCAGCTTGGGGGTCTCTGGGGCCAACGTCCTGACTTTC.

The chain recombines TRBV5-1 with TRBJ2-7; TRBD1 agrees at 7 bases. V shed 1 base, J shed 3 bases, and the junction held 1 base outside the gene matches. This CDR3 comprises 13 residues. The germline CDR1 and CDR2 sequences are SGHRS and YFSETQ. The CDR3 nucleotides read TGCGCCAGCAGCTTGACAGGGGTCTACGAGCAGTACTTC. It encodes CASSLTGVYEQYF.

This clonotype was detected a few times. This sequence joins TRBV9 and TRBJ2-5; the match to TRBD2 covers 9 bases. From germline, CDR1 is SGDLS and CDR2 YYNGEE. The CDR3 length is 16 residues. V was pared by 0 bases and J by 3 bases, with 6 bases of the junction left unmatched. DNA for the CDR3: TGTGCCAGCAGCGTAGGCGCGGGGGGGCTCGAAGAGACCCAGTACTTC. It is translated as CASSVGAGGLEETQYF.

This clonotype was detected only a few times. The chain recombines TRBV20-1 with TRBJ2-1; D perhaps matches TRBD2 (5 bases). The CDR3 has 13 amino acids. V lost 5 bases and J 8 bases, leaving 16 bases between the germline ends. Germline CDR1 is DFQATT and CDR2 is SNEGSKA (reference sequence). The CDR3 protein is CSAPDSREDEQFF. In DNA, the CDR3 is TGCAGTGCTCCGGACTCAAGAGAGGATGAGCAGTTCTTC.

This clonotype was counted ten times or more. This chain joins TRBV7-2 and TRBJ2-5, with D tentatively TRBD1 or TRBD2 (6 bases each). The V end was cut by 5 bases, the J end by 4 bases, with 17 bases between. This CDR3 has 15 amino acids. Germline-derived CDR1 and CDR2 are SGHTA and FQGNSA. As DNA, the CDR3 is TGTGCCAGCAGCAATAGCGAGGGGGGCTCAGAGACCCAGTACTTC. Its translation is CASSNSEGGSETQYF.